The following is a TCR beta chain sequence with its context. The antigen is undetermined. A read error may explain this, as a much larger clone is one base away. Lacking the conserved final phenylalanine or tryptophan, this CDR3 likely reflects a read error. The data belong to a study of spatial heterogeneity in lung cancer. In the study overall: There were consistently more beta-chain sequences detected than alpha-chain sequences. Whole-study results and caveats: Expanded alpha and beta TCR counts within tumors tracked tumor mutation counts.

This sample's time point: sample taken at primary tumor resection. From tumor, nontumor lung or frozen PBMC, whole RNA was taken unsorted for sequencing. The presence of a unique molecular identifier marked each TCR cDNA molecule. From the 5' RACE reads, TCRdb called clonotypes with MiXCR, one entry per CDR3 protein. The sample carries 15,000 to 20,000 distinct CDR3 sequences, roughly 6% recorded once. Per the germline V gene, CDR1 is SGHAT and CDR2 is FQNNGV. Trimming pared 5 bases from V and 8 bases from J, leaving 10 bases between. This CDR3 spans 13 amino acids. The receptor was isolated from a female donor with early-stage non-small cell lung cancer. The sample was lung tumor tissue, taken at surgery. The chain recombines TRBV11-2 with TRBJ1-6; no firm D call. The CDR3: CASSARVDSPLHL. DNA of the CDR3: TGTGCCAGCAGCGCGAGGGTAGATTCACCCCTCCACCTT.